A selection of T cell receptor beta chains follows, all from one sample in a study of T cell repertoires in cytomegalovirus infection. In TCRdb, the reads were re-called with MiXCR into one record per CDR3 protein. The profile shows 230,000 or so distinct CDR3 sequences, over 15% of them singletons. Sample: CD8+ T cells from PBMCs. These TCRs come from a human donor in good health (CMV status not recorded). Some clones in this sample may be carry-over from other donors' samples. Each CDR3 is given with its conserved first and last residue. A D gene is named only where the DNA matches it firmly. For some rows the clone size is stated as once, few or many, or as a class when expanded; others skip it.

TRBJ2-5,TRBV28,NA,NA,TGTGCCAGCAGTTCGGACTTCCCACGAGAGACCCAGTACTTC,CASSSDFPRETQYF
TRBJ2-5,TRBV20-1,NA,few,TGCAGTGCTAGAGATCTCAACAGGGCCTCGGAGACCCAGTACTTC,CSARDLNRASETQYF
TRBJ2-5,TRBV7-9,NA,NA,TGTGCCAGCAGCTTAGTCGCAGGGGATGATCAAGAGACCCAGTACTTC,CASSLVAGDDQETQYF
TRBJ2-7,TRBV2,TRBD1,once,TGTGCCAGCAGACTAGGGACAGGGGCCTCCTACGAGCAGTACTTC,CASRLGTGASYEQYF
TRBJ2-7,TRBV6-2/TRBV6-3,TRBD1,NA,TGTGCCAGCAGCGCACCTCCCAGACAGGGCTCCTACGAGCAGTACTTC,CASSAPPRQGSYEQYF
TRBJ1-1,TRBV29-1,NA,NA,TGCAGCGTTGCTGGGGTGAACACTGAAGCTTTCTTT,CSVAGVNTEAFF
TRBJ2-7,TRBV4-1,NA,few,TGCGCCAGCAGCCAAGATAGGGACCGGGATCCCGAGCAGTACTTC,CASSQDRDRDPEQYF
TRBJ2-3,TRBV7-2,TRBD2,many,TGTGCCAGCAGCTTAGCCCTAGCGGGGAGCACAGATACGCAGTATTTT,CASSLALAGSTDTQYF
TRBJ1-2,TRBV12-3/TRBV12-4,NA,few,TGTGCCAGCAGTTTGCCAGGGGTAGTTGGCTACACCTTC,CASSLPGVVGYTF
TRBJ1-1,TRBV19,NA,few,TGTGCCAGTAGTATACGCCGGGGGCTCGACACTGAAGCTTTCTTT,CASSIRRGLDTEAFF
TRBJ2-6,TRBV2,NA,many,TGTGCCAGCACCCCCGAACTTGGGTCTGGGGCCAACGTCCTGACTTTC,CASTPELGSGANVLTF
TRBJ1-4,TRBV14,NA,few,TGTGCCAGCAGCCAAGGCTCGAATGAAAAACTGTTTTTT,CASSQGSNEKLFF
TRBJ2-3,TRBV7-8,NA,many,TGTGCCAGCAGCTTACCAGGGTCCACAGATACGCAGTATTTT,CASSLPGSTDTQYF
TRBJ1-3,TRBV20-1,NA,few,TGCAGTGCTTCGATCGGTAATTTCGGGTCTGGAAACACCATATATTTT,CSASIGNFGSGNTIYF
TRBJ1-3,TRBV19,NA,NA,TGTGCCAGTAGTCCAGACAGAGGAAACACCATATATTTT,CASSPDRGNTIYF
TRBJ2-1,TRBV25-1,TRBD1,NA,TGTGCCAGCTCCGGACAGGGGGTTGCCGATGAGCAGTTCTTC,CASSGQGVADEQFF
TRBJ2-7,TRBV7-9,TRBD1,many,TGTGCCAGCAGCTCGGGGACAGGGCCTTTAAGCTCCTACGAGCAGTACTTC,CASSSGTGPLSSYEQYF
TRBJ2-5,TRBV11-2,TRBD2,many,TGTGCCAGCAGCTTCGAGCGGGGGGGTGTAGAGACCCAGTACTTC,CASSFERGGVETQYF
TRBJ2-1,TRBV12-3/TRBV12-4,NA,NA,TGTGCCAGCAGTTTTGGTTTTCGACAGCCCTACAATGAGCAGTTCTTC,CASSFGFRQPYNEQFF